This TCR beta chain came from a study of glioma-infiltrating T cells after dendritic cell vaccination. Notes on the study in general: Complete blood and tumor specimen sets were limited to few patients.

This clone showed up just a few times. Its antigen remains unknown. Generated by immunoSEQ multiplex PCR, the TCRdb table keeps only in-frame clones and is missing some. The repertoire has over 90,000 clones, 75% to 90% of them found once; the top ten carry roughly 5.9%. The germline gives CDR1 SQVTM, CDR2 ANQGSEA. The CDR3 has 13 amino acids. V was cut by 6 bases and J by 1 base, with 12 bases left in between. Specified time point: after dendritic cell vaccination, including at tumor progression/relapse. Fresh-frozen tumor tissue and more than two years of survival data were available for all. V gene TRBV29-1 combines with J gene TRBJ1-1, with D unresolved. Source: blood, taken after dendritic cell vaccination. The receptor was isolated from a human donor with glioblastoma. The CDR3 DNA is TGCAGCGTGACGCTGACTCAGAACACTGAAGCTTTCTTT. Translation: CSVTLTQNTEAFF.